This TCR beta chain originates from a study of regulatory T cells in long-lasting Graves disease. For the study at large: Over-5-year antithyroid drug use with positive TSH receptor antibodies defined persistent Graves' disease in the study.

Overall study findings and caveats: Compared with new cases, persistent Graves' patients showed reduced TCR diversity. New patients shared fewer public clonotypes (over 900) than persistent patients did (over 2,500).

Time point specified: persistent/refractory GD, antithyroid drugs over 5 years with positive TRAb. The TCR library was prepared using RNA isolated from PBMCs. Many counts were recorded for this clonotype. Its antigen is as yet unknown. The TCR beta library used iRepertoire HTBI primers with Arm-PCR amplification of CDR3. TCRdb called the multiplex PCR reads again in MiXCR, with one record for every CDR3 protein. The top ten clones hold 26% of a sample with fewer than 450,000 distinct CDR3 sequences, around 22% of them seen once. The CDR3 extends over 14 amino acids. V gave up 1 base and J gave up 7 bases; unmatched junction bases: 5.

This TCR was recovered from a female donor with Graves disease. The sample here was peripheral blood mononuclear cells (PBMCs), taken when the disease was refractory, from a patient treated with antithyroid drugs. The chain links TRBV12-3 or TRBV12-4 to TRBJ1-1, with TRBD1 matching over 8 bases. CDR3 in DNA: TGTGCCAGCAGTTTAGGGACAGGGTGGGTTGAAGCTTTCTTT. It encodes CASSLGTGWVEAFF.